This T cell receptor beta chain came from a study of OX40 agonist ivuxolimab in advanced cancers. CDR1 and CDR2 (germline): SGHRS, YFSETQ. Trimming cost V 4 bases and J 4 bases; bases outside gene matches: 5. The CDR3 has 14 residues. Sequencing was performed with immunoSEQ multiplex PCR; in TCRdb, only in-frame clones are kept and a portion is missing. The table has under 85,000 clones, about 90% seen once. J is TRBJ1-1 and V is TRBV5-1; 9 bases fit TRBD1. The receptor was derived from an adult with an advanced solid tumor such as melanoma, head and neck, liver or kidney cancer. The sequencing here drew on CD4+ or CD8+ T cells sorted from blood, taken in a trial of the OX40 agonist ivuxolimab. CDR3 nucleotides: TGCGCCAGCAGCAAGGGACAGGGAGGCACTGAAGCTTTCTTT. It encodes CASSKGQGGTEAFF. The whole variable domain, filled in from reference TRBV5-1 and TRBJ1-1, reads KAGVTQTPRYLIKTRGQQVTLSCSPISGHRSVSWYQQTPGQGLQFLFEYFSETQRNKGNFPGRFSGRQFSNSRSEMNVSTLELGDSALYLCASSKGQGGTEAFFGQGTRLTVV.